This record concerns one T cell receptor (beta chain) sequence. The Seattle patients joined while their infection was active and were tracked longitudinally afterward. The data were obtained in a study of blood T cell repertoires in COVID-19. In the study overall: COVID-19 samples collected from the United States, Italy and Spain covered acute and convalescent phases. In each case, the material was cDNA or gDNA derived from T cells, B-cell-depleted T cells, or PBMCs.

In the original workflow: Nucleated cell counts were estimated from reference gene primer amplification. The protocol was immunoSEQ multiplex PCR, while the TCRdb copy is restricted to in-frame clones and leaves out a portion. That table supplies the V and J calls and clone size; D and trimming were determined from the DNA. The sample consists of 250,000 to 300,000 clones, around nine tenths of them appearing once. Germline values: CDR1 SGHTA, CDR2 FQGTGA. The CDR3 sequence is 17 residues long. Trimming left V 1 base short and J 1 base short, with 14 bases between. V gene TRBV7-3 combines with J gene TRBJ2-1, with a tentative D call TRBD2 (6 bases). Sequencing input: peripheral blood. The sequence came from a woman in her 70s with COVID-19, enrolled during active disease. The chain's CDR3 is CASSLMGSGGSYNEQFF. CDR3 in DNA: TGTGCCAGCAGCTTAATGGGTAGCGGAGGATCCTACAATGAGCAGTTCTTC.